The present T cell receptor (beta chain) was sequenced within a study of T cell repertoires in cytomegalovirus infection (dated 2019 in TCRdb). Looking at the study overall: Recently identified HLA-C-restricted CMV epitopes, whose presentation resists viral immunomodulation, were targeted by peptide stimulations together with well-studied HLA-B-restricted epitopes. The HLA type of each donor mattered for the analysis, because public TCR beta signatures pointed to carriage of CMV infection along with the matching HLA type. On the study overall, not on this receptor specifically: The ex vivo response was dominated by HLA-C-restricted CMV-specific TCR beta clonotypes, and the single most frequent clonotype in two of eight donors was supplied by these HLA-C-restricted clonotypes. In both this cohort and an independent roughly 400-donor cohort, the cumulative frequency of public TCR beta family members distinguished carriers of CMV infection plus the relevant HLA type.

Regarding this clonotype: Its antigen specificity is not known. No base-level quality is on record; no much larger clone is a single base apart.

Cut back by 3 bases and 5 bases, the V and J ends lie 8 bases apart. The CDR3 contains 13 residues, cysteine and phenylalanine counted. Here the CDR3 DNA is all that survives: 39 bases in frame from base 1. From a lookup of the germline V gene (reference sequence), CDR1 and CDR2 are LNHDA and SQIVND. TCRdb names Illumina HiSeq 1500 as the instrument used. The public reads were quality trimmed at Q25 with fastp and then assembled into clones with MiXCR by TCRdb, keeping productive beta chains. Merged by CDR3 protein, the rows form single entries marked with the most common genes and DNA. The sample table shows 650,000 to 900,000 distinct CDR3 sequences, and approximately 30% are seen once. The top ten clones comprise under 15% of the sample. Sample treatment or condition, as interpreted from the label and publication: in vitro stimulation with specific CMV peptide epitopes to enrich CMV-specific T cells.

This TCR came from a human donor in good health (CMV status not recorded). Some clones in this sample may be carry-over from other donors' samples. This sample comprised cultured CD8+ T cells from PBMCs, obtained from culture after CMV antigen stimulation. The chain is encoded by TRBV19 joined to TRBJ1-5; no D segment can be confidently identified. The DNA reads TGTGCCAGTAGTATCCAACCTGATCAGCCCCAGCATTTT. Its translation is CASSIQPDQPQHF.